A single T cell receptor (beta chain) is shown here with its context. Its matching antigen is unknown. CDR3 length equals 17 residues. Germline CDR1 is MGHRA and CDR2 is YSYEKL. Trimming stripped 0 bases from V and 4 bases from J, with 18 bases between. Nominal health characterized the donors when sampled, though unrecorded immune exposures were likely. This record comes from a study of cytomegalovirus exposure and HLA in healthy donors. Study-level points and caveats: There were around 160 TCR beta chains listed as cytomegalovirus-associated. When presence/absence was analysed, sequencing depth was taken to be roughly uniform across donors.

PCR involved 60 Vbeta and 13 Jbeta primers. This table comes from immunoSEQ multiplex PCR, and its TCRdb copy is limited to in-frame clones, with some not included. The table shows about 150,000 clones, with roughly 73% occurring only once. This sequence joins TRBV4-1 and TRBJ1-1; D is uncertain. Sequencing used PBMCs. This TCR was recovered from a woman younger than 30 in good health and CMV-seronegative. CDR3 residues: CASSQERRRRPGTEAFF. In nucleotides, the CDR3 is TGCGCCAGCAGCCAAGAGAGGCGACGAAGGCCCGGCACTGAAGCTTTCTTT.